This T cell receptor (beta chain) originates from a study of blood T cell repertoires in COVID-19. At the level of the study: Both acute and convalescent COVID-19 samples were obtained from the United States, Italy and Spain. Nucleic acid was either cDNA or gDNA, and it came from T cells, B-cell-depleted T cells, or PBMCs.

The age range of participants was about 18 to 89 years, with residence in under 25 US areas. In the authors' methods: Reference gene primer amplification gave nucleated cell count estimates. TCRdb's copy holds only in-frame clones and misses some; the assay was immunoSEQ multiplex PCR. V and J calls and clone size are those listed in that table; D and trimming were worked out from the DNA. The sample contains almost 250,000 clones, around 85% of which appear only once. The CDR3 is made up of 13 amino acids. V was clipped by 9 bases and J by 5 bases, with 14 bases between them. Germline lookup yields CDR1 SNHLY and CDR2 FYNNEI.

The receptor's source is a woman aged 45-59 years with acute COVID-19. This chain joins TRBV2 and TRBJ1-5, with D perhaps TRBD1 (5 bases). Sequencing was done on a sample of PBMCs or T cells enriched from blood (not recorded which). The CDR3 region has the DNA TGTGCCAGTAGGGGTGGATCAGATCAGCCCCAGCATTTT. It specifies CASRGGSDQPQHF.